The 19 T cell receptor beta chains below come from one sample, sequenced in a study of blood T cells in healthy people across ages. The use of a sample-barcoded 5' primer and a J-beta primer mix characterized a second PCR of roughly 7 to 11 cycles. TCRdb analysed the 5' RACE reads with MiXCR anew, one entry per CDR3 protein. The top ten hold 23% of the sample, which has some 1.8 million distinct CDR3 sequences, 39% seen once. Sequencing used blood. Receptors were obtained from a human donor in good health.

CDR3: CAWSVGAGGPDEQFF. CDR3 DNA sequence: TGTGCCTGGAGTGTAGGAGCGGGGGGGCCAGATGAGCAGTTCTTC. The chain is built from TRBV30 and TRBJ2-1; 10 nucleotides line up with TRBD2. Germline V CDR1 and CDR2: GTSNPN, SVGIG (reference sequence). V trimming: 0 bases; J trimming: 8 bases; junction bases outside the gene matches: 7. The CDR3 is 15 residues long.

The rearrangement joins TRBV2 to TRBJ1-1; D may be TRBD1 (5 bases). The CDR3 totals 15 residues. Germline V lookup: CDR1 SNHLY, CDR2 FYNNEI. V shed 5 bases and J shed 5 bases, with 18 bases lying between them. The CDR3 DNA reads as TGTGCCAGCAGTTTTGACAGACCTTCTGAAACTGAAGCTTTCTTT. Its protein is CASSFDRPSETEAFF.

The chain uses TRBV4-3 and TRBJ1-6; 7 positions agree with TRBD1. The CDR3 length is 15 residues. The germline CDR1 and CDR2 sequences are LGHNA and YSLEER. With V trimmed by 1 base and J by 4 bases, 1 base remained unmatched. The CDR3 spells CASSQVQGYNSPLHF. In DNA, the CDR3 is TGCGCCAGCAGCCAAGTACAGGGGTATAATTCACCCCTCCACTTT.

As to this clonotype: The missing conserved phenylalanine or tryptophan at the end of this CDR3 makes a read error likely. V and J are TRBV5-5 and TRBJ2-5; TRBD1 or TRBD2 may be the D gene (5 bases each). V lost 1 base to trimming and J lost 1 base, with 8 bases between them. CDR3 length equals 14 residues. Per germline, CDR1 SGHKS and CDR2 YYEKEE (reference sequence). CDR3 in DNA: TGTGCCAGCAGCTTGAGAGGGACCCAAGAGACCCAGTACCTC. Encoded protein: CASSLRGTQETQYL.

This clonotype was seen a few times. The V call is TRBV7-2, the J call TRBJ1-2, with D possibly TRBD1 on 6 matching bases. Trimming removed 0 bases from V and 4 bases from J, with 12 bases in between. Germline loops: CDR1 SGHTA, CDR2 FQGNSA. The CDR3 totals 15 residues. Here the CDR3 reads CASSLAGARGYGYTF. As DNA, the CDR3 is TGTGCCAGCAGCTTAGCGGGGGCGCGGGGCTATGGCTACACCTTC.

This chain uses TRBV20-1 with TRBJ1-1, with D unresolved. The germline V gene has CDR1 DFQATT and CDR2 SNEGSKA (reference sequence). V was shortened by 2 bases and J by 4 bases, with 17 bases between the two germline ends. CDR3 size: 15 residues. In nucleotides, the CDR3 is TGCAGTGCTAGAAACACCGGGTCTTGGAGCACTGAAGCTTTCTTT. Translated, it gives CSARNTGSWSTEAFF.

This clonotype appeared a few times. CDR3 nucleotide sequence: TGTGCCAGCAGCCCCTTTCAGGGGATCCACGAGCAGTACTTC. This translates into CASSPFQGIHEQYF. The chain joins TRBV3-1 to TRBJ2-7; D perhaps matches TRBD1 (6 bases). Germline V gene data show CDR1 as LGHDT and CDR2 as YNNKEL (reference sequence). CDR3 length equals 14 residues. Trimming pared 4 bases from V and 5 bases from J, leaving 15 bases between.

The gene calls are TRBV20-1 and TRBJ2-3; TRBD1 is a possible D gene (5 bases). Trimming cost V 1 base and J 8 bases, with 22 bases left between them. The CDR3 is 16 residues long. The V gene's germline CDR1 is DFQATT and CDR2 SNEGSKA (reference sequence). CDR3 amino acids: CSARGGDPPVWVTQYF. CDR3 sequence (DNA): TGCAGTGCTAGAGGGGGCGACCCCCCGGTATGGGTTACGCAGTATTTT.

The CDR3 loop reads CSTTTSGAYNEQFF. CDR3 DNA: TGCAGCACCACCACTAGCGGGGCCTACAATGAGCAGTTCTTC. V gene TRBV29-1 combines with J gene TRBJ2-1, with 10 positions matching TRBD2. The ends lost 8 bases at V and 2 bases at J; junction bases unmatched: 6. The CDR3 loop spans 14 amino acids. The germline V gene has CDR1 SQVTM and CDR2 ANQGSEA.

The genes are TRBV19 and TRBJ2-2; unclear D gene. V shed 6 bases and J shed 0 bases, with 5 bases lying between them. The V gene's germline CDR1 is LNHDA and CDR2 SQIVND (reference sequence). This CDR3 comprises 13 residues. The CDR3 DNA reads as TGTGCCAGTAGATGGGCGAACACCGGGGAGCTGTTTTTT. Protein sequence: CASRWANTGELFF. Looking up the rest from reference TRBV19 and TRBJ2-2 gives the full variable domain: DGGITQSPKYLFRKEGQNVTLSCEQNLNHDAMYWYRQDPGQGLRLIYYSQIVNDFQKGDIAEGYSVSREKKESFPLTVTSAQKNPTAFYLCASRWANTGELFFGEGSRLTVL.

In the case of this clonotype: A clone one base away is much larger, so this may be a read error. The rearrangement uses TRBV20-1 and TRBJ2-5, with TRBD2 matching over 7 bases. CDR1 and CDR2 (germline): DFQATT, SNEGSKA (reference sequence). This CDR3 region has 12 residues. CDR3 nucleotide sequence: TGCAGGGCTAGCGGCTCGGAAGAGACCCAGTACTTC. Its translation: CRASGSEETQYF.

In regard to this clonotype: At one end the junction does not follow the germline gene, possibly because of a read error. V usage is TRBV7-2 and J usage is TRBJ2-7, with D uncertain. The CDR3 runs to 12 residues. CDR1 and CDR2 from the germline V gene are SGHTA and FQGNSA. CDR3 residues: CASSFRSREQYF. CDR3 DNA: TGTGCCAGTAGCTTTCGTAGTCGCGAGCAGTACTTC.

This clonotype showed up many times. This chain uses TRBV7-2 with TRBJ2-5; the D gene is possibly TRBD1 (6 bases). Deletions cut 4 bases from V and 3 bases from J, with 9 bases between. The germline CDR1 and CDR2 sequences are SGHTA and FQGNSA. The CDR3 is 13 residues long. Written as DNA, the CDR3 is TGTGCCAGCAGCTACTACAGGGAAGAGACCCAGTACTTC. Its protein is CASSYYREETQYF.

This clonotype was observed a handful of times. The chain recombines TRBV20-1 with TRBJ2-7; possible D gene TRBD1, 6 bases. Between the trimmed V and J ends, which lost 5 bases and 0 bases, there was a span of 17 bases. Germline loops: CDR1 DFQATT, CDR2 SNEGSKA (reference sequence). The CDR3 sequence is 15 residues long. The CDR3: CSAPPFRGSSYEQYF. The CDR3 nucleotides read TGCAGTGCTCCTCCCTTCAGGGGAAGCTCCTACGAGCAGTACTTC.

The chain carries TRBV4-2 and TRBJ2-3, with 11 positions matching TRBD2. The CDR3 runs 16 residues. In germline, CDR1 is LGHNA, CDR2 YNFKEQ. V lost 3 bases to trimming and J lost 2 bases; unmatched junction nucleotides: 4. The CDR3 protein is CASSHQLAGDTDTQYF. DNA of the CDR3: TGTGCCAGCAGCCACCAACTAGCGGGGGACACAGATACGCAGTATTTT.

In its sample, this clonotype was seen many times. CDR3 coding DNA: TGTGCCAGCAGGAGAACAGGGTTGTTGGAGACCCAGTACTTC. It specifies CASRRTGLLETQYF. The genes are TRBV12-3 or TRBV12-4 and TRBJ2-5, with D perhaps TRBD1 (6 bases). This CDR3 has 14 amino acids. V was pared by 6 bases and J by 5 bases, with 16 bases between.

V usage is TRBV4-3 and J usage is TRBJ2-7; D ambiguous. Germline assignment: CDR1 LGHNA and CDR2 YSLEER. The CDR3 contains 14 residues. V was trimmed by 4 bases and J by 0 bases, leaving 10 bases between them. The CDR3 region is CASSPWIGSYEQYF. CDR3 in DNA: TGCGCCAGCAGCCCTTGGATAGGCTCCTACGAGCAGTACTTC.

In this sample, this clonotype turned up a few times. The CDR3 reads CASSHPRSNEQFF. Here the CDR3 DNA reads TGCGCCAGCAGCCACCCGAGAAGTAATGAGCAGTTCTTC. The V and J genes are TRBV4-3 and TRBJ2-1; D unclear. V shed 3 bases and J shed 7 bases, with 10 bases lying between them. The CDR3 is 13 amino acids. Germline V CDR1 and CDR2: LGHNA, YSLEER.

A few counts support this clonotype. The rearrangement joins TRBV5-6 to TRBJ1-5; no reliable D call. The CDR3 totals 14 residues. The germline V gene encodes CDR1 SGHDT and CDR2 YYEEEE. Trimming took off 0 bases at V and 6 bases at J, with 10 bases between the two ends. CDR3 protein: CASSLGRSFQPQHF. CDR3 bases: TGTGCCAGCAGCTTGGGACGGTCCTTTCAGCCCCAGCATTTT.